Given below is one TCR beta chain in context. This sample stems from a study of blood T cell repertoires in COVID-19. Study-level background: The United States, Italy and Spain supplied acute and convalescent COVID-19 samples. In each case, the material was cDNA or gDNA derived from T cells, B-cell-depleted T cells, or PBMCs.

The CDR3 covers 13 residues. Trimming stripped 3 bases from V and 5 bases from J, with 10 bases between. Germline V lookup: CDR1 KGHSH, CDR2 LQKENI. Source study methods: Amplification with reference gene primers provided the estimates of nucleated cell counts. Profiling relied on immunoSEQ multiplex PCR, and the TCRdb table lists in-frame clones only, not all of them. The V and J calls and clone size are taken from that table; D and trimming were inferred from the DNA. Among about 71,000 clones listed, roughly nine tenths were seen once. The material sequenced was peripheral blood. This sequence joins TRBV18 and TRBJ1-1, with a weak D call TRBD1 (5 bases). This TCR was recovered from a middle-aged man with acute or convalescent COVID-19. CDR3: CASSPTSGTEAFF. CDR3 in DNA: TGTGCCAGCTCACCTACATCAGGGACTGAAGCTTTCTTT.